This T cell receptor beta chain was sequenced in a study of T-cell reconstitution after alpha-beta-depleted transplantation in children listed by TCRdb under 2016. Background on the whole study: Using TCR repertoire profiling, the study followed T-cell immune reconstitution in a quantitative way in children after TCRalphabeta/CD19-depleted allogeneic hematopoietic cell transplantation. Here is what the overall study found, with its caveats: The apparently early alphabetaT-cell count recovery about two months after transplant was reportedly dependent on only several hundred rapidly expanded clones derived from non-depleted graft cells. The frequencies of hyperexpanded clones fell over the following months, and after one year, T-cell counts and TCRbeta diversity were mostly attributed to newly produced T cells. In some patients, the high TCRbeta diversity seen at day 60 was put down to recipient T cells and intrathymic progenitors that had survived conditioning.

In the paper's terms, the treatment or condition label means: allogeneic hematopoietic cell transplantation with graft depleted of TCRalphabeta T cells and CD19 B cells. TCRalphabeta/CD19-depleted allogeneic hematopoietic cell grafts were given to the transplant recipients, all of whom were children. The CDR3 runs 18 amino acids, cysteine and phenylalanine included. The CDR3 DNA has 54 bases and is translated from base 1. Germline trimming amounts to 0 bases on V and 3 bases on J, with 7 as the count of junction bases outside the gene matches. As encoded in the germline V gene, CDR1 is MNHEY while CDR2 is SVGAGI. With regard to this clonotype: Its antigen is still unknown. There are no base qualities to consult, and no much larger clone falls within one base.

The protocol used for the library was PCR. TCRdb records Illumina HiSeq 2500 as the sequencer. TCR library preparation used molecular barcoding, with unique molecular identifiers applied to normalize quantification of the TCRbeta repertoire. TCRdb applied fastp at Q25 and MiXCR to the public reads, then kept only in-frame beta chains. Every entry covers one CDR3 protein and lists the most common genes and DNA from its rows. The sample data list 780,000 or so distinct CDR3 sequences, and under 20% of these were observed just once. The ten largest clones capture approximately 4.5% of the sample. This receptor chain uses TRBV6-5 and TRBJ2-1; 11 central bases correspond to TRBD2. This receptor was identified in a male patient younger than 18 who had a stem cell transplant for acute lymphoblastic leukemia, so the T cells may come from the graft donor. Source: PBMCs, mostly from graft donor cells, taken 360 days after TCRalphabeta/CD19-depleted stem cell transplant. The nucleotide sequence is TGTGCCAGCAGTTACTCGAAGGGGACTAGCGGAGTCTACAATGAGCAGTTCTTC. This gives the protein CASSYSKGTSGVYNEQFF.